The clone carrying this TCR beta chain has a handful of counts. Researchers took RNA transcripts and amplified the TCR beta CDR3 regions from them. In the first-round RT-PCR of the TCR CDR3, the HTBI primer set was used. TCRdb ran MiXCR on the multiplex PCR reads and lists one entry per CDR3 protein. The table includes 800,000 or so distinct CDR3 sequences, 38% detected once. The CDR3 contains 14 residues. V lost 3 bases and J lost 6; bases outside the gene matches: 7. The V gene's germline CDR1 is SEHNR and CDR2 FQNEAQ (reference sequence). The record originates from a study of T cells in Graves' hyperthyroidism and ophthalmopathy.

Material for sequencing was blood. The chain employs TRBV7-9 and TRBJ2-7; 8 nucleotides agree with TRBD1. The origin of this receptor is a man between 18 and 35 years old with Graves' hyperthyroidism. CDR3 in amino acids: CASSLPGGSGEQYF. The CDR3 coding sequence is TGTGCCAGCAGCTTGCCAGGGGGCTCGGGCGAGCAGTACTTC.